One and the same sample provided the 15 T cell receptor beta chains below, sequenced in a study of shared clonotypes between healthy human individuals. Naive CD8 cells lacked CD45RO, underwent positive selection for CCR7 and left out terminally differentiated effector memory CD45RA+ cells. Here immunoSEQ multiplex PCR was the method, and the copy in TCRdb shows in-frame clones only, minus some. The sample has about 2,100,000 clones, just over 90% seen once; the top ten hold about 1.5%. The sample was naive CD8+ T cells from PBMCs. These TCRs come from a man aged 18 to 30 in good health. Some clones in this sample may be carry-over from other donors' samples.

V and J are TRBV19 and TRBJ1-3; no reliable D call. Germline assignment: CDR1 LNHDA and CDR2 SQIVND (reference sequence). The V gene lost 3 bases and the J gene lost 0 bases, with 9 bases spanning the gap. CDR3 length equals 15 residues. In DNA form, the CDR3 reads TGTGCCAGTAGTATCTACGACGGCTCTGGAAACACCATATATTTT. This codes for CASSIYDGSGNTIYF.

CDR3 coding DNA: TGTGCCAGCAGCTCCACTACCTTGGGGGGAGCCGGGGAGCTGTTTTTT. This gives the protein CASSSTTLGGAGELFF. The chain has TRBV11-1 and TRBJ2-2; D perhaps matches TRBD2 (6 bases). The CDR3 runs to 16 residues. CDR1 SGHAT and CDR2 FQDESV come from the germline V gene (reference sequence). Trimming removed 4 bases from V and 6 bases from J, with 18 bases in between.

The genes are TRBV7-9 and TRBJ1-1, with D uncertain. V was trimmed by 4 bases and J by 1 base, leaving 13 bases between them. The germline V gene encodes CDR1 SEHNR and CDR2 FQNEAQ (reference sequence). This CDR3 is built from 15 residues. This CDR3 reads CASSSLREANTEAFF. In nucleotides, the CDR3 is TGTGCCAGCAGCTCTCTTCGGGAGGCGAACACTGAAGCTTTCTTT. Using reference TRBV7-9 and TRBJ1-1 for the parts outside the CDR3, the full variable domain is DTGVSQNPRHKITKRGQNVTFRCDPISEHNRLYWYRQTLGQGPEFLTYFQNEAQLEKSRLLSDRFSAERPKGSFSTLEIQRTEQGDSAMYLCASSSLREANTEAFFGQGTRLTVV.

The CDR3 spells CASSWTSGLYNEQFF. Here the CDR3 DNA reads TGCGCCAGCAGTTGGACTAGCGGATTGTACAATGAGCAGTTCTTC. V gene TRBV4-1 combines with J gene TRBJ2-1, with TRBD2 identical over 10 bases. Trimming removed 6 bases from V and 4 bases from J; junction bases left unmatched: 6. The CDR3 extends over 15 amino acids. Per germline, CDR1 MGHRA and CDR2 YSYEKL.

The rearrangement joins TRBV5-1 to TRBJ2-2, with 9 positions matching TRBD1. CDR3 length equals 19 residues. The germline CDR1 and CDR2 sequences are SGHRS and YFSETQ. With V trimmed by 1 base and J by 3 bases, 13 bases remained unmatched. The CDR3 loop is CASSLLPPDRGGDTGELFF. The DNA of the CDR3 is TGCGCCAGCAGCTTGCTTCCTCCGGACAGGGGTGGGGACACCGGGGAGCTGTTTTTT.

V gene TRBV18 combines with J gene TRBJ2-1; D gene ambiguous. V was clipped by 0 bases and J by 10 bases, with 13 bases between them. Germline V gene data show CDR1 as KGHSH and CDR2 as LQKENI. The CDR3 loop spans 14 amino acids. CDR3 coding DNA: TGTGCCAGCTCACCACCGCAAGGGCTGGGAGAGCAGTTCTTC. Residues: CASSPPQGLGEQFF.

This chain links TRBV13 with TRBJ2-3; D remains ambiguous. The CDR3 is made up of 15 amino acids. V lost 5 bases to trimming and J lost 0 bases, with 12 bases between them. Germline CDR1 reads PRHDT; CDR2 reads FYEKMQ (reference sequence). The CDR3 sequence is CASSPDTPSTDTQYF. The CDR3 nucleotides read TGTGCCAGCAGCCCAGACACGCCTAGCACAGATACGCAGTATTTT.

The gene calls are TRBV27 and TRBJ2-1; D is perhaps TRBD2 (6 bases). Trimming removed 4 bases at V and 1 base at J, with 8 bases between. CDR3 length equals 14 residues. The germline V gene has CDR1 MNHEY and CDR2 SMNVEV (reference sequence). DNA for the CDR3: TGTGCCAGCAGTTCGGCGGGGTCCTACAATGAGCAGTTCTTC. Translation: CASSSAGSYNEQFF.

The chain couples TRBV4-1 to TRBJ2-3, with D uncertain. The CDR3 runs 14 residues. The V and J ends lost 1 base and 8 bases respectively, with 13 bases between them. CDR1 and CDR2 (germline): MGHRA, YSYEKL. CDR3 sequence: CASSQGSPLGTQYF. The DNA for the CDR3 is TGCGCCAGCAGCCAAGGAAGCCCACTGGGTACGCAGTATTTT.

This clone was detected only once. The chain joins TRBV7-9 to TRBJ1-1, with 10 bases that match TRBD1. The V and J ends lost 1 base and 2 bases, in that order; junction bases with no gene match: 10. CDR3 length: 18 residues. The germline V gene encodes CDR1 SEHNR and CDR2 FQNEAQ (reference sequence). CDR3 loop: CASSLVPGQGKGNTEAFF. The CDR3 DNA reads as TGTGCCAGCAGCTTAGTGCCGGGACAGGGGAAAGGAAACACTGAAGCTTTCTTT.

Only one count was recorded for this clone. The chain combines TRBV11-2 with TRBJ2-1; D not resolved. Germline V CDR1 and CDR2: SGHAT, FQNNGV. This CDR3 is 13 amino acids long. V lost 1 base and J 7 bases, leaving 8 bases between the germline ends. CDR3 nucleotide sequence: TGTGCCAGCAGCTTAGGGGCAGTTAATGAGCAGTTCTTC. It encodes CASSLGAVNEQFF.

The CDR3 region is CASSLEAGARETQYF. In DNA form, the CDR3 reads TGTGCCAGCAGCTTAGAAGCGGGAGCCCGTGAGACCCAGTACTTC. This rearrangement joins TRBV7-6 to TRBJ2-5; the match to TRBD2 covers 8 bases. The CDR3 is 15 amino acids. Germline trimming cut 1 base from V and 5 bases from J; bases unmatched to any gene: 6. Germline V gene sequence: CDR1 SGHVS, CDR2 FNYEAQ.

The chain combines TRBV30 with TRBJ2-3, with unresolved D. The V gene lost 4 bases and the J gene lost 4 bases, with 12 bases spanning the gap. This CDR3 has 13 amino acids. Germline CDR1 reads GTSNPN; CDR2 reads SVGIG (reference sequence). The CDR3: CAWINPTSDTQYF. CDR3 sequence (DNA): TGTGCCTGGATTAACCCGACTTCAGATACGCAGTATTTT.

In regard to this clone: This same CDR3 is encoded by further DNA sequences in the sample. The chain has TRBV27 and TRBJ1-1, with no clear D. The CDR3 loop spans 13 amino acids. Germline CDR1 and CDR2: MNHEY and SMNVEV (reference sequence). V shed 3 bases and J shed 2 bases, with 7 bases lying between them. The CDR3 loop is CASSFALNTEAFF. Written as DNA, the CDR3 is TGTGCCAGCAGTTTTGCCCTCAACACTGAAGCTTTCTTT.

The chain employs TRBV28 and TRBJ2-7, with 7 bases matching TRBD2. Germline CDR1 MDHEN, CDR2 SYDVKM. The CDR3 runs 14 residues. V shed 3 bases, J shed 7 bases, and the junction held 9 bases outside the gene matches. The CDR3 coding sequence is TGTGCCAGCAGTTTGCGAGCGGGGAGTAGAGAGCAGTACTTC. This gives the protein CASSLRAGSREQYF.